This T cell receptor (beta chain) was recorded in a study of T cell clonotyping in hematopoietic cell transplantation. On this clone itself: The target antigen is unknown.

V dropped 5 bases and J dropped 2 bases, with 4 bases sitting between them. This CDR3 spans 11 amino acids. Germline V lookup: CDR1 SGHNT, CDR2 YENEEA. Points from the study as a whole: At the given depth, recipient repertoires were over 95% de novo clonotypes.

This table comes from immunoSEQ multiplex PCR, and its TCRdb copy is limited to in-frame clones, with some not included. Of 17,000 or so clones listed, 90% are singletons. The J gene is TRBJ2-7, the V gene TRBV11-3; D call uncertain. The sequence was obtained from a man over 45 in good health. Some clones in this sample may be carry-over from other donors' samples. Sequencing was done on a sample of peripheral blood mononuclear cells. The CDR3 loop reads CASSATYEQYF. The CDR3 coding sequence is TGTGCCAGCAGCGCGACCTACGAGCAGTACTTC.